What follows is one T cell receptor (beta chain) and its context. The target antigen is unknown. This specimen belongs to a study of human T cells and chemical hapten exposure. Stated time point: patch test 1, 2 weeks after DPC sensitization. Treatment reported: therapeutic diphenylcyclopropenone sensitization with weekly scalp DPC. Blood draws came first, before each patch test. From whole blood left unfractionated, total RNA was extracted. This CDR3 has 13 residues. The ends were cut back, 3 bases at V and 6 bases at J, with 13 bases in the middle. Germline CDR1 SGDLS, CDR2 YYNGEE. Separate cDNA molecules received unique molecular identifiers, which the library attached to them. TCRdb re-derived calls from the RACE reads in MiXCR, one entry per CDR3 protein. The sample includes about 120,000 distinct CDR3 sequences, 12% to 15% of them seen just once. Study-wide findings and caveats: Controls had significantly fewer large CDR3 similarity clusters than were formed by expanded TCRs.

The chain employs TRBV9 and TRBJ2-7; either TRBD1 or TRBD2 may fit D (5 bases each). This clonotype was sampled from a young man with alopecia areata. Some clones in this sample may be carry-over from other donors' samples. The sample here was whole blood, taken in connection with sensitization to the hapten diphenylcyclopropenone (DPC). The CDR3 coding sequence is TGTGCCAGCAGCGAGGAGAGGGGTGGCGAGCAGTACTTC. Protein product: CASSEERGGEQYF.